This T cell receptor beta chain was captured by sequencing in a study of shared clonotypes between healthy human individuals. Findings and limits, study-wide: Against clonotypes common to all four donors, non-shared ones had lower generation probabilities. Despite large depth, rarefaction showed incomplete sorted-subset sequencing.

For sorted subsets, approximately 0.2 ug DNA per replicate equaled some 27,000 T cell genomes. Assay: immunoSEQ multiplex PCR; the TCRdb copy retains only in-frame clones and omits some. The sample lists approximately 1.5 million clones; just under 99% were seen once. Concerning this clone: Its specificity is unknown.

This CDR3 is built from 15 residues. The germline CDR1 and CDR2 sequences are SGDLS and YYNGEE. V lost 3 bases and J lost 0; bases outside the gene matches: 6. The specimen was naive CD4+ T cells sorted from blood. Subset described: CD45RA+ positively selected. The sequence derives from a young man in good health. The gene calls are TRBV9 and TRBJ2-7; 7 nucleotides align to TRBD2. In DNA form, the CDR3 reads TGTGCCAGCAGCGAAGGAGCGGGGCACTCCTACGAGCAGTACTTC. This sequence encodes CASSEGAGHSYEQYF.